This T cell receptor beta chain was documented in a study of cytomegalovirus exposure and HLA in healthy donors. Study findings and constraints: Sequencing likely caused a cluster of highly shared sequence variants. Later on, an analysis found that several of the most significant clusters appeared to be linked to common viral pathogens, which included parvovirus B19.

Amplification used 60 Vbeta primers and 13 Jbeta primers. Data came from immunoSEQ multiplex PCR; TCRdb stores just in-frame clones and leaves some out. Seen here are fewer than 150,000 clones, approximately 80% observed once, and the top ten hold 4.5% to 6.5%. The CDR3 length is 13 residues. CDR1 MGHRA and CDR2 YSYEKL come from the germline V gene. V lost 0 bases and J lost 7, with 9 bases in between. On this clone: Its antigen remains unknown.

The sample consisted of PBMCs. V gene TRBV4-1 combines with J gene TRBJ1-1; D remains ambiguous. The receptor was isolated from a male donor in good health and CMV-seronegative. The CDR3 nucleotides are TGCGCCAGCAGCCAAGAGGAGTATGGTGAAGCTTTCTTT. Translation: CASSQEEYGEAFF.